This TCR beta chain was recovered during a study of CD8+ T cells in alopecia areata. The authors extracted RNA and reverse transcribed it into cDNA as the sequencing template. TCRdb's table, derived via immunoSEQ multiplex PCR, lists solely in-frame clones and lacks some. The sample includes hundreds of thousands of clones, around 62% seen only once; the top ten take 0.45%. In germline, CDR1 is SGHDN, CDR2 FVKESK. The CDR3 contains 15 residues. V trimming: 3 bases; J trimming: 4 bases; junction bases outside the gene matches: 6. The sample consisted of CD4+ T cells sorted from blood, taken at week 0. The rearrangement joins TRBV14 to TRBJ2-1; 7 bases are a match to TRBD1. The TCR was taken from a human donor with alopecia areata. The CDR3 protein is CASSHRDSLYNEQFF. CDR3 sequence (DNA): TGTGCCAGCAGCCACCGGGACAGCTTATACAATGAGCAGTTCTTC.